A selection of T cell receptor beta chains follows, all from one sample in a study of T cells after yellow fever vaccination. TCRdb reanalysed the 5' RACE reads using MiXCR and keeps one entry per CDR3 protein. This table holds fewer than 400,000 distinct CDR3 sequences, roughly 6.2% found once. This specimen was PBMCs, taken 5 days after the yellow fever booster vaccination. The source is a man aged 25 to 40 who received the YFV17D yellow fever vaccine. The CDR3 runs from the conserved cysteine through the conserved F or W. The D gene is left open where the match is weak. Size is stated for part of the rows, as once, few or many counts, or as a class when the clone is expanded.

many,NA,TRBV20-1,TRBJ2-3,TGCAGTGCCAGTCTCGGGTCGGATACGCAGTATTTT,CSASLGSDTQYF
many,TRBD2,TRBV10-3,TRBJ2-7,TGTGCCAGTCTCCTGACTAGCGGGAGTGAGCAGTACTTC,CASLLTSGSEQYF
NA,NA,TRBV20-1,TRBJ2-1,TGCAGTGCTACCCCAGGAAAAGAACAGTTCTTC,CSATPGKEQFF
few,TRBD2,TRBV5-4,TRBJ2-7,TGTGCCAGCAGCTGGTTAACTAGCGGGAGGGAGAACGAGCAGTACTTC,CASSWLTSGRENEQYF
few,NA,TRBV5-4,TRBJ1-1,TGTGCCAGCAGACTGCCAGGGTTTCAGACGGACACTGAAGCTTTCTTT,CASRLPGFQTDTEAFF
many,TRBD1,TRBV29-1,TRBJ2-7,TGCAGCGTTGGGGTGGGGACAGGGTTCTTGGGATACGAGCAGTACTTC,CSVGVGTGFLGYEQYF
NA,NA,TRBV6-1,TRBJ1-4,TGTGCCAGCAGTGCCTTGAGAGGGGGTGCGGGCGAAAAACTGTTTTTT,CASSALRGGAGEKLFF
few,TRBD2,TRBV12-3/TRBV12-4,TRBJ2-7,TGTGCCAGCAGTTTGGGGGGACTAGCGGGGGGCGAGCAGTACTTC,CASSLGGLAGGEQYF
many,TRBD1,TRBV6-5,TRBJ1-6,TGTGCCAGCAGTTATCGACAGGGGGTTTCACCCCTCCACTTT,CASSYRQGVSPLHF
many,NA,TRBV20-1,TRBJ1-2,TGCAGTGCTAGAAAGGTCCCCGGGGGCTATGGCTACACCTTC,CSARKVPGGYGYTF
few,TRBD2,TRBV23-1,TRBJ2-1,TGCGCCAGCAGTCAACCCACAACTAGCGGGAGAAATAATGAGCAGTTCTTC,CASSQPTTSGRNNEQFF
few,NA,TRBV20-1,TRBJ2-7,TGCAGTGCTAGAGAACTTGGGGGCAGCTACGAGCAGTACTTC,CSARELGGSYEQYF
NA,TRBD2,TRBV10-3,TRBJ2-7,TGTGCCACCCAGCCAGGGAGGGGCCGGCCCCACGAGCAGTACTTC,CATQPGRGRPHEQYF
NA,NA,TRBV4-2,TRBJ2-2,TGTGCCAGCAGCCAATGGGGGAAATCCGGGGAGCTGTTTTTT,CASSQWGKSGELFF
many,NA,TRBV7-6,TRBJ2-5,TGTGCCAGCAGCCGAGGGCCGGGGGAACTAGAGACCCAGTACTTC,CASSRGPGELETQYF
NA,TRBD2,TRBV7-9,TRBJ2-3,TGTGCCAGCAGACGGAAACCGGGACTAGAGACGGGGGATACGCAGTATTTT,CASRRKPGLETGDTQYF
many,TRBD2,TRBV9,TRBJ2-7,TGTGCCAGCAGCGTAGGCTTTGGCGGGGGTAGCTCCTACGAGCAGTACTTC,CASSVGFGGGSSYEQYF
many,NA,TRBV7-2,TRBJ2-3,TGTGCCAGCAGCTTAGGACCGGTTGGCACAGATACGCAGTATTTT,CASSLGPVGTDTQYF
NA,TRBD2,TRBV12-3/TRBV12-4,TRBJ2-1,TGTGCCAGCAGTTACGGGACTAGCGGGAGGAACAATGAGCAGTTCTTC,CASSYGTSGRNNEQFF
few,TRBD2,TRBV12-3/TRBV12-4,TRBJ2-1,TGTGCCAGCAGATTGGGGACTAGCGGGAGTGCGCAGTTCTTC,CASRLGTSGSAQFF
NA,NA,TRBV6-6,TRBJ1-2,TGTGCCAGCAGTTACGATGTGGGGGATGGCTACACCTTC,CASSYDVGDGYTF
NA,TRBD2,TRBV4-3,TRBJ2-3,TGCGCCAGCAGCCGCGGAAACCTAGCGGGAGGGCCCACAGATACGCAGTATTTT,CASSRGNLAGGPTDTQYF
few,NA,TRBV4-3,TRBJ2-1,TGCGCCAGCAGCCCCCACCCGGGAGTAGGGGACAATGAGCAGTTCTTC,CASSPHPGVGDNEQFF
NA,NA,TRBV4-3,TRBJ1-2,TGCGCCAGCAGCCAAATTATTAGGGGTTTCAATGGCTACACCTTC,CASSQIIRGFNGYTF
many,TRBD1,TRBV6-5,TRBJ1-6,TGTGCCAGCAGTTACTCGACAGGGCGGGGGTCACCCCTCCACTTT,CASSYSTGRGSPLHF
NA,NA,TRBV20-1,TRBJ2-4,TGCAGTGCTAGAGATCGGAGGGGCGGCCGGGACTCTCGAAACATTCAGTACTTC,CSARDRRGGRDSRNIQYF